The 28 T cell receptor beta chains listed next were all sequenced from one sample in a study of cytomegalovirus exposure and HLA in healthy donors. The PCR contained 60 Vbeta and 13 Jbeta primers. TCRdb's copy holds only in-frame clones and misses some; the assay was immunoSEQ multiplex PCR. The sample lists more than 95,000 clones; around 64% were seen once. The sample consisted of PBMCs. These receptors all come from a man aged 55 to 70 in good health and CMV-seronegative.

This chain uses TRBV4-1 with TRBJ1-3, with 7 bases identical to TRBD1. CDR3 length: 17 amino acids. Germline values: CDR1 MGHRA, CDR2 YSYEKL. The junction had 5 bases not matched to a gene; V was cut back by 0 bases and J by 0 bases. The DNA for the CDR3 is TGCGCCAGCAGCCAAGAACGAGGGGGCGTCTCTGGAAACACCATATATTTT. This encodes CASSQERGGVSGNTIYF.

The V and J genes are TRBV12-5 and TRBJ2-7, with a weak D call TRBD1 (6 bases). The CDR3 sequence is 13 residues long. Trimming cost V 5 bases and J 6 bases, with 14 bases left between them. CDR1 is LGHNT and CDR2 is FRNRAP in the germline V gene. CDR3 DNA sequence: TGTGCTAGTGGTCTCAGGGGTAATGGCGAGCAGTACTTC. Its protein is CASGLRGNGEQYF.

V gene TRBV6-5 combines with J gene TRBJ1-1; TRBD1 is a possible D gene (5 bases). Trimming left V 5 bases short and J 3 bases short, with 10 bases between. This CDR3 spans 13 amino acids. CDR1 and CDR2 from the germline V gene are MNHEY and SVGAGI. CDR3 nucleotides: TGTGCCAGCAGTAGGAGGGGTGACACTGAAGCTTTCTTT. Its translation is CASSRRGDTEAFF.

The chain recombines TRBV6-5 with TRBJ2-2; 8 nucleotides agree with TRBD1. Germline V lookup: CDR1 MNHEY, CDR2 SVGAGI. This CDR3 is 14 amino acids long. V shed 5 bases and J 8 bases; nucleotides not matched to a gene: 7. The chain's CDR3 is CASSGYRGSGELFF. The CDR3 nucleotides read TGTGCCAGCAGTGGTTACAGGGGGAGTGGGGAGCTGTTTTTT.

The chain is built from TRBV11-3 and TRBJ1-4; 8 bases are shared with TRBD1. The germline gives CDR1 SGHNT, CDR2 YENEEA. With 5 bases clipped from V and 7 bases from J, the junction kept 6 bases outside the gene matches. CDR3 length equals 14 residues. The CDR3 DNA is TGTGCCAGCAGCCCTGGACAGGGAGGTGAAAAACTGTTTTTT. This translates into CASSPGQGGEKLFF. Combining the CDR3 with reference TRBV11-3 and TRBJ1-4 gives the whole variable domain EAGVVQSPRYKIIEKKQPVAFWCNPISGHNTLYWYLQNLGQGPELLIRYENEEAVDDSQLPKDRFSAERLKGVDSTLKIQPAELGDSAVYLCASSPGQGGEKLFFGSGTQLSVL.

The CDR3 coding sequence is TGTGCCAGCAGTGATACTAGCGGCCTCACAGATACGCAGTATTTT. It translates to CASSDTSGLTDTQYF. The genes are TRBV25-1 and TRBJ2-3, with TRBD2 matching over 8 bases. The CDR3 has 15 residues. Looked up from germline, CDR1 is MGHDK and CDR2 is SYGVNS. V lost 3 bases and J lost 2; bases outside the gene matches: 4.

Remarks on this clone: Other DNA sequences in this sample translate to the same CDR3. This rearrangement joins TRBV11-2 to TRBJ1-1, with a weak D call TRBD1 (5 bases). Germline V gene sequence: CDR1 SGHAT, CDR2 FQNNGV. V lost 1 base and J 4 bases, leaving 7 bases between the germline ends. The CDR3 runs 13 residues. CDR3 loop: CASSLGGFTEAFF. The CDR3 nucleotides read TGTGCCAGCAGCTTAGGGGGCTTCACTGAAGCTTTCTTT.

The table lists this clone with a few counts. The genes are TRBV2 and TRBJ2-7, with 9 bases matching TRBD1. Germline loops: CDR1 SNHLY, CDR2 FYNNEI. The CDR3 is 13 amino acids. Unmatched junction bases numbered 9, after V lost 6 bases and J lost 9 bases. The CDR3 region is CASRDGGTGLQYF. The DNA for the CDR3 is TGTGCCAGCAGGGATGGGGGGACAGGGCTGCAGTACTTC. Using reference TRBV2 and TRBJ2-7 for the parts outside the CDR3, the full variable domain is EPEVTQTPSHQVTQMGQEVILRCVPISNHLYFYWYRQILGQKVEFLVSFYNNEISEKSEIFDDQFSVERPDGSNFTLKIRSTKLEDSAMYFCASRDGGTGLQYFGPGTRLTVT.

The V and J genes are TRBV28 and TRBJ2-5; D unresolved. The CDR3 length is 13 residues. V lost 6 bases, J lost 2 bases, and 10 bases lay in between. Germline loops: CDR1 MDHEN, CDR2 SYDVKM. The chain's CDR3 is CASSRSWQETQYF. Here the CDR3 DNA reads TGTGCCAGCAGCCGGAGCTGGCAAGAGACCCAGTACTTC.

The chain joins TRBV7-9 to TRBJ2-7, with D maybe TRBD1 (6 bases). In germline, CDR1 is SEHNR, CDR2 FQNEAQ (reference sequence). The CDR3 has 12 amino acids. Trimming stripped 6 bases from V and 5 bases from J, with 11 bases between. The CDR3, as DNA: TGTGCCAGCAGTCCACAGGGCAACGAGCAGTACTTC. Translated: CASSPQGNEQYF.

The chain uses TRBV5-1 and TRBJ2-5, with 7 nucleotides matching TRBD1. The J call may be incorrect, as the DNA end agrees better with TRBJ2-7. Germline V gene data show CDR1 as SGHRS and CDR2 as YFSETQ. The CDR3 runs to 17 residues. The CDR3 here is CASSFGQRQGPSYEQYF. In DNA form, the CDR3 reads TGCGCCAGCAGCTTCGGACAGAGACAGGGTCCTTCCTACGAGCAGTACTTC.

The V gene is TRBV5-1, the J gene TRBJ2-2, with a possible D match to TRBD1 (5 bases). V gave up 4 bases and J gave up 0 bases, with 10 bases separating them. In germline, CDR1 is SGHRS, CDR2 YFSETQ. The CDR3 covers 15 residues. In DNA form, the CDR3 reads TGCGCCAGCAGCCCGACAGCCTCGAACACCGGGGAGCTGTTTTTT. Translating gives CASSPTASNTGELFF.

This clone came up a few times. V usage is TRBV28 and J usage is TRBJ2-1, with 10 bases fitting TRBD2. Per germline, CDR1 MDHEN and CDR2 SYDVKM. J was trimmed by 4 bases and V by 2 bases; bases with no gene match: 5. This CDR3 contains 16 residues. As DNA, the CDR3 is TGTGCCAGCAGTTTAATCACTAGCGGGGCTTACAATGAGCAGTTCTTC. This sequence encodes CASSLITSGAYNEQFF.

In nucleotides, the CDR3 is TGTGCCAGCAGTCTCGTGGGGACTAGCGGCACAGATACGCAGTATTTT. This codes for CASSLVGTSGTDTQYF. V gene TRBV7-6 combines with J gene TRBJ2-3, with 10 positions matching TRBD2. CDR1 is SGHVS and CDR2 is FNYEAQ in the germline V gene. The CDR3 runs 16 residues. The junction had 7 bases not matched to a gene; V was cut back by 6 bases and J by 1 base.

The chain combines TRBV10-2 with TRBJ2-1, with 7 bases lining up with TRBD2. The CDR3 consists of 14 residues. The germline V gene has CDR1 WSHSY and CDR2 SAAADI. Trimming took 3 bases from V and 7 from J; bases not matched to a gene: 6. CDR3 DNA: TGCGCCAGCAGTGACCCAAGACTAGCAAATGAGCAGTTCTTC. Its protein product is CASSDPRLANEQFF.

The chain uses TRBV27 and TRBJ1-3; no clear D. The length of the CDR3 is 15 residues. V was shortened by 0 bases and J by 1 base, with 7 bases between the two germline ends. Germline V gene data show CDR1 as MNHEY and CDR2 as SMNVEV (reference sequence). CDR3 region: CASSLSSQSGNTIYF. The CDR3 region has the DNA TGTGCCAGCAGTTTATCTTCGCAGTCTGGAAACACCATATATTTT.

About this clone: The junction differs from germline at one of its ends, possibly a read error. The gene calls are TRBV30 and TRBJ2-3; 9 nucleotides match TRBD2. The CDR3 extends over 13 amino acids. In germline, CDR1 is GTSNPN, CDR2 SVGIG (reference sequence). CDR3 residues: CAWTGTSRDTQYF. CDR3 sequence (DNA): TGTGCCTGGACCGGGACTAGCAGAGATACGCAGTATTTT.

This clone has only a few counts. The chain recombines TRBV19 with TRBJ2-5; no firm D call. The CDR3 has 12 residues. The germline V gene encodes CDR1 LNHDA and CDR2 SQIVND (reference sequence). Trimming removed 5 bases at V and 3 bases at J, with 7 bases between. In DNA form, the CDR3 reads TGTGCCAGTAGTCCAACAAAAGAGACCCAGTACTTC. Translation: CASSPTKETQYF.

The chain joins TRBV6-4 to TRBJ2-6; no reliable D call. Germline-derived CDR1 and CDR2 are MRHNA and SNTAGT. V was shortened by 3 bases and J by 1 base, with 10 bases between the two germline ends. The CDR3 loop spans 16 amino acids. CDR3 protein: CASSEEESSGANVLTF. In DNA form, the CDR3 reads TGTGCCAGCAGTGAAGAGGAGAGTTCTGGGGCCAACGTCCTGACTTTC.

This clone occurred many times. The chain recombines TRBV6-4 with TRBJ2-6; no definite D call. CDR1 MRHNA and CDR2 SNTAGT come from the germline V gene. The CDR3 has 15 amino acids. Trimming removed 4 bases from V and 1 base from J, with 8 bases in between. CDR3 DNA: TGTGCCAGCAGTGGAGATCCGTCTGGGGCCAACGTCCTGACTTTC. It is translated as CASSGDPSGANVLTF.

The chain links TRBV5-1 to TRBJ2-3, with D possibly matching TRBD1 (7 bases). Trimming removed 4 bases at V and 2 bases at J, with 17 bases between. The CDR3 covers 16 residues. Germline CDR1 SGHRS, CDR2 YFSETQ. The CDR3: CASSRTGGGNTDTQYF. CDR3 nucleotide sequence: TGCGCCAGCAGCAGGACAGGAGGAGGGAACACAGATACGCAGTATTTT.

The chain has TRBV4-1 and TRBJ2-7; D possibly corresponds to TRBD1 (5 bases). Judging by the DNA end, TRBJ2-5 fits better; the J call may be wrong. CDR1 MGHRA and CDR2 YSYEKL come from the germline V gene. CDR3 length: 17 residues. CDR3 nucleotides: TGCGCCAGCAGTCCAGGGCCCGGCGGATCGACGCAAGAGACCCAGTACTTC. Encoded protein: CASSPGPGGSTQETQYF.

This clone has a handful of counts. The V gene is TRBV7-9, the J gene TRBJ2-1; possible D gene TRBD1, 5 bases. Germline values: CDR1 SEHNR, CDR2 FQNEAQ (reference sequence). Deletions cut 1 base from V and 4 bases from J, with 8 bases between. CDR3 length: 14 amino acids. The CDR3 protein is CASSLGRGYNEQFF. As DNA, the CDR3 is TGTGCCAGCAGCTTAGGTAGGGGATACAATGAGCAGTTCTTC.

The V and J genes are TRBV30 and TRBJ2-3, with 7 bases aligning to TRBD2. The CDR3 runs to 15 residues. Germline assignment: CDR1 GTSNPN and CDR2 SVGIG (reference sequence). The V and J ends lost 8 bases and 3 bases, in that order; junction bases with no gene match: 14. CDR3 sequence reads: CAHSGGSMVTDTQYF. The CDR3 region has the DNA TGTGCCCACAGTGGCGGGAGTATGGTAACAGATACGCAGTATTTT.

The chain couples TRBV2 to TRBJ1-1; D not resolved. This CDR3 is 13 amino acids long. Deletions cut 4 bases from V and 0 bases from J, with 6 bases between. Germline values: CDR1 SNHLY, CDR2 FYNNEI. The CDR3 DNA reads TGTGCCAGCAGTGTTAGCATGAACACTGAAGCTTTCTTT. This gives the protein CASSVSMNTEAFF. Looking up the rest from reference TRBV2 and TRBJ1-1 gives the full variable domain: EPEVTQTPSHQVTQMGQEVILRCVPISNHLYFYWYRQILGQKVEFLVSFYNNEISEKSEIFDDQFSVERPDGSNFTLKIRSTKLEDSAMYFCASSVSMNTEAFFGQGTRLTVV.

The chain joins TRBV11-3 to TRBJ2-5, with a tentative D call TRBD1 (5 bases). The CDR3 length is 15 residues. With 1 base removed from V and 4 bases from J, the gap between germline ends came to 13 bases. Germline CDR1 SGHNT, CDR2 YENEEA. CDR3 DNA: TGTGCCAGCAGCTTAGGCAGGGCAGGTCGAGAGACCCAGTACTTC. It specifies CASSLGRAGRETQYF. Variable domain in full (rest from reference TRBV11-3 and TRBJ2-5): EAGVVQSPRYKIIEKKQPVAFWCNPISGHNTLYWYLQNLGQGPELLIRYENEEAVDDSQLPKDRFSAERLKGVDSTLKIQPAELGDSAVYLCASSLGRAGRETQYFGPGTRLLVL.

In the case of this clone: Different DNA sequences within this sample yield the same CDR3. The genes are TRBV10-3 and TRBJ2-1; 9 bases align to TRBD1. The V segment lost 6 bases and the J segment 8 bases; nucleotides outside the gene matches: 5. Germline assignment: CDR1 ENHRY and CDR2 SYGVKD. CDR3 length equals 13 residues. The CDR3 DNA sequence: TGTGCCATCAGGGAGGACAGGGGTTATGAGCAGTTCTTC. Protein: CAIREDRGYEQFF.

The rearrangement joins TRBV18 to TRBJ1-4, with D hard to call. This CDR3 has 15 amino acids. Germline lookup yields CDR1 KGHSH and CDR2 LQKENI. With 6 bases removed from V and 5 bases from J, the gap between germline ends came to 16 bases. The DNA for the CDR3 is TGTGCCAGCTCGCCTCCCCAGGCTACAAATGAAAAACTGTTTTTT. Its protein product is CASSPPQATNEKLFF.